Following are 14 T cell receptor beta chains from one sample sequenced in a study of T cell repertoires in cytomegalovirus infection. TCRdb reprocessed the reads via MiXCR and lists one record per CDR3 protein. The table includes under 90,000 distinct CDR3 sequences, 20% to 25% detected once. No cognate antigen is known for these TCRs. Material: PBMCs, sequenced either directly or after in vitro stimulation (not recorded which). These receptor sequences come from a human donor in good health (CMV status not recorded). Some clones in this sample may be carry-over from other donors' samples.

This clonotype was counted a few times. The chain recombines TRBV19 with TRBJ2-1; TRBD2 matches 11 bases. Losses at the gene ends were 5 bases for V and 6 bases for J; bases not matched to a gene: 12. CDR1 is LNHDA, CDR2 SQIVND, per germline (reference sequence). This CDR3 is 17 amino acids long. Here the CDR3 DNA reads TGTGCCAGTAGTTACCCCTTGAGGCTAGCGGGAGGCAATGAGCAGTTCTTC. Translating gives CASSYPLRLAGGNEQFF.

The CDR3 DNA reads TGCAGTGCTCGGACTAGCGGGTGGCAGTATTTT. It codes for CSARTSGWQYF. V and J are TRBV20-1 and TRBJ2-3; 11 nucleotides match TRBD2. V lost 5 bases and J lost 11; bases outside the gene matches: 3. Germline lookup yields CDR1 DFQATT and CDR2 SNEGSKA (reference sequence). There are 11 residues in the CDR3.

This rearrangement joins TRBV29-1 to TRBJ2-5; no reliable D call. The CDR3 has 15 residues. The V and J ends lost 5 bases and 3 bases respectively, with 19 bases between them. CDR1 SQVTM and CDR2 ANQGSEA come from the germline V gene. Written as DNA, the CDR3 is TGCAGCGTTCATCCAGCACCCTCGTGGGAAGAGACCCAGTACTTC. It is translated as CSVHPAPSWEETQYF. The whole variable domain, remainder taken from reference TRBV29-1 and TRBJ2-5, is SAVISQKPSRDICQRGTSLTIQCQVDSQVTMMFWYRQQPGQSLTLIATANQGSEATYESGFVIDKFPISRPNLTFSTLTVSNMSPEDSSIYLCSVHPAPSWEETQYFGPGTRLLVL.

This chain links TRBV7-9 with TRBJ2-5; 8 bases agree with TRBD2. The V segment lost 7 bases and the J segment 5 bases; nucleotides outside the gene matches: 6. The germline CDR1 and CDR2 sequences are SEHNR and FQNEAQ (reference sequence). This CDR3 region has 13 residues. The CDR3 reads CASTTTSAETQYF. The CDR3 DNA reads TGTGCCAGCACCACGACTAGCGCGGAGACCCAGTACTTC.

The count of this clonotype is one. V usage is TRBV5-6 and J usage is TRBJ2-1; tentatively, D is TRBD2 (7 bases). Germline CDR1 reads SGHDT; CDR2 reads YYEEEE. This CDR3 spans 16 amino acids. The V and J ends lost 5 bases and 0 bases respectively, with 15 bases between them. The CDR3 sequence: CASSQVGGPSYNEQFF. The CDR3 DNA follows: TGTGCCAGCAGTCAGGTCGGGGGGCCCTCCTACAATGAGCAGTTCTTC.

At least ten counts were recorded for this clonotype. The chain is built from TRBV7-8 and TRBJ2-3, with 9 bases lining up with TRBD2. J gave up 2 bases and V 2 bases, and 5 bases lay outside the gene matches. The CDR3 runs 16 residues. Germline V CDR1 and CDR2: SGHVS, FQNEAQ. CDR3 sequence: CASSLFVAGVTDTQYF. The CDR3 DNA reads TGTGCCAGCAGCTTATTCGTAGCGGGAGTCACAGATACGCAGTATTTT.

The chain has TRBV4-3 and TRBJ2-3; D not certain. The V end lost 1 base, the J end lost 5 bases, and 13 bases lay between the germline ends. This CDR3 has 15 amino acids. Germline loops: CDR1 LGHNA, CDR2 YSLEER. CDR3 DNA: TGCGCCAGCAGCCAAGGGCTGGGCCCTCAAGATACGCAGTATTTT. Translated: CASSQGLGPQDTQYF.

The chain carries TRBV5-5 and TRBJ2-7; D uncertain. Germline CDR1 is SGHKS and CDR2 is YYEKEE (reference sequence). Trimming left V 4 bases short and J 2 bases short, with 13 bases between. The CDR3 sequence is 14 residues long. The chain's CDR3 is CASSQIPTPYEQYV. The CDR3, as DNA: TGTGCCAGCAGCCAAATTCCTACTCCCTACGAGCAGTACGTC.

The J gene is TRBJ2-1, the V gene TRBV20-1, with 9 bases matching TRBD2. Germline values: CDR1 DFQATT, CDR2 SNEGSKA (reference sequence). V gave up 5 bases and J gave up 2 bases; unmatched junction bases: 7. The CDR3 spans 15 residues. The CDR3 loop is CSAGSGRTPYNEQFF. CDR3 nucleotide sequence: TGCAGTGCTGGGAGCGGGAGGACACCCTACAATGAGCAGTTCTTC.

V and J are TRBV19 and TRBJ1-1; D perhaps matches TRBD1 (5 bases). Looked up from germline, CDR1 is LNHDA and CDR2 is SQIVND (reference sequence). Trimming pared 3 bases from V and 5 bases from J, leaving 13 bases between. The CDR3 covers 14 residues. The CDR3 spells CASSIQGGSTEAFF. In nucleotides, the CDR3 is TGTGCCAGTAGTATCCAGGGCGGATCGACTGAAGCTTTCTTT.

The V gene is TRBV19, the J gene TRBJ1-5, with 7 bases aligning to TRBD1. After removal of 6 bases from V and 4 bases from J, the junction contained 6 bases not matched to a gene. CDR1 LNHDA and CDR2 SQIVND come from the germline V gene (reference sequence). The CDR3 is 14 amino acids. Here the CDR3 DNA reads TGTGCCAGTAGGGGACAGTTACTGAATCAGCCCCAGCATTTT. This encodes CASRGQLLNQPQHF.

This rearrangement joins TRBV7-2 to TRBJ2-2, with TRBD1 matching 9 bases. Germline V gene lookup returns CDR1 SGHTA and CDR2 FQGNSA. This CDR3 comprises 15 residues. Trimming took 5 bases from V and 6 from J; bases not matched to a gene: 7. The CDR3 DNA reads as TGTGCCAGCAGCCGCGGACAGGGGAGCTCCGGGGAGCTGTTTTTT. Its protein product is CASSRGQGSSGELFF.

The rearrangement uses TRBV7-2 and TRBJ1-1, with D unclear. The V end was cut by 5 bases, the J end by 9 bases, with 16 bases between. CDR1 is SGHTA, CDR2 FQGNSA, per germline. The CDR3 length is 13 residues. CDR3 sequence: CASSLDSEMKAFF. The CDR3 coding sequence is TGTGCCAGCAGCCTAGACTCCGAGATGAAAGCTTTCTTT.

CDR3 region: CATSRDDGVNEQFF. DNA of the CDR3: TGTGCCACCAGCAGAGATGATGGGGTCAATGAGCAGTTCTTC. The gene calls are TRBV15 and TRBJ2-1; D unclear. V gave up 0 bases and J gave up 6 bases, with 9 bases separating them. Germline assignment: CDR1 LNHNV and CDR2 YYDKDF (reference sequence). This CDR3 contains 14 residues.